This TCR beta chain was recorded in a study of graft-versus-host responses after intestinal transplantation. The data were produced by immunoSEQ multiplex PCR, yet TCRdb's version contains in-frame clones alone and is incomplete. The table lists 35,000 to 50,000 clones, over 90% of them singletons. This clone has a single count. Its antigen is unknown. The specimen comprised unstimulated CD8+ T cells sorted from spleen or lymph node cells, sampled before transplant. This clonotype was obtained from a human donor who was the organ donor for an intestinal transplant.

The DNA for the CDR3 is TGTGCCAGTAGTATAGGACAGGGCGACGAGCAGTACTTC. It is translated as CASSIGQGDEQYF. The rearrangement uses TRBV19 and TRBJ2-7, with TRBD1 identical over 7 bases. Germline CDR1 is LNHDA and CDR2 is SQIVND (reference sequence). This CDR3 contains 13 residues. V was clipped by 1 base and J by 5 bases; unmatched bases: 2. Based on the CDR3 plus reference TRBV19 and TRBJ2-7, the full variable domain is DGGITQSPKYLFRKEGQNVTLSCEQNLNHDAMYWYRQDPGQGLRLIYYSQIVNDFQKGDIAEGYSVSREKKESFPLTVTSAQKNPTAFYLCASSIGQGDEQYFGPGTRLTVT.